These T cell receptor beta chains were read from a single sample in a study of a mutant IDH1 vaccine in newly diagnosed glioma. Their recognized antigens are unknown. Sequencing used immunoSEQ multiplex PCR; TCRdb keeps in-frame clones, though not all of them. The sample includes about 32,000 clones, roughly nine tenths seen only once; the top ten take over 2%. The specimen comprised PBMCs, sampled from a glioma patient whose treatment included an IDH1 peptide vaccine. The receptors derive from a man aged 40-49 years with glioma. Each CDR3 is given with its conserved first and last residue. A D gene is named only where the DNA matches it firmly. Clone size is stated in some rows and not others, as once, few, many or a class when expanded.

>TRBJ1-4|TRBV7-9|-|few
CASSLAPTIQGYNEKLFF
>TRBJ2-7|TRBV9|-|-
CASSVGGRGYEQYF
>TRBJ1-2|TRBV5-6|TRBD1|once
CASSQGTGIYYGYTF
>TRBJ2-3|TRBV7-2|-|-
CASSLAGAGREDTQYF
>TRBJ2-5|TRBV2|-|-
CASTSGRTQYF
>TRBJ2-6|TRBV4-2|-|once
CASSQDQIGPGSGANVLTF
>TRBJ2-3|TRBV25-1|-|-
CASSASRRGTSTDTQYF
>TRBJ1-2|TRBV7-9|TRBD1|-
CASSQGQGADYGYTF
>TRBJ2-3|TRBV14|TRBD2|-
CASSQDFGTSGSDTQYF
>TRBJ2-1|TRBV25-1|-|-
CASSEPGQAVYNEQFF
>TRBJ2-1|TRBV7-3|-|-
CASSLNLQSNEQFF
>TRBJ2-1|TRBV5-1|-|-
CASSLTGISYNEQFF
>TRBJ1-1|TRBV30|TRBD1|-
CALTGGRVSTEAFF
>TRBJ2-6|TRBV19|-|-
CASSMIGANVLTF
>TRBJ2-1|TRBV6-6|-|-
CASSSTAEQFF
>TRBJ2-4|TRBV23-1|TRBD1|once
CASSPSRDRRGMDLAKNIQYF
>TRBJ2-2|TRBV30|-|-
CAWSVLWDTGELFF
>TRBJ1-5|TRBV4-3|-|-
CASSQERGAAVWPQHF
>TRBJ1-2|TRBV5-5|TRBD1|-
CASSRDRDYGYTF
>TRBJ2-7|TRBV6-6|TRBD2|-
CASSPREGGYEQYF
>TRBJ2-1|TRBV19|-|-
CASRVSVNNEQFF
>TRBJ2-1|TRBV10-3|TRBD2|once
CAISRTSGPNNEQFF
>TRBJ2-3|TRBV4-2|-|-
CASSPRASESTDTQYF
>TRBJ2-5|TRBV10-3|-|-
CAISVRDRETQYF
>TRBJ2-7|TRBV7-2|TRBD1|few
CASSPRGLNGGEQYF
>TRBJ2-3|TRBV7-8|-|once
CASSSPSMGTDTQYF
>TRBJ2-7|TRBV27|-|-
CASSNLRSSYEQYF
>TRBJ1-5|TRBV7-9|-|once
CASSQAQGNQPQHF
>TRBJ1-2|TRBV12-5|-|-
CASGLGQLYGYTF
>TRBJ2-7|TRBV4-3|-|-
CASSHRITYEQYF
>TRBJ1-3|TRBV28|-|-
CASSLLSHSGNTIYF
>TRBJ1-1|TRBV28|-|-
CASSYSGAPKPTF
>TRBJ2-7|TRBV7-3|TRBD1|-
CASSLRGSGTAVTYEQYF
>TRBJ1-1|TRBV6-1|-|-
CACYVTEAFF
>TRBJ1-3|TRBV5-1|TRBD1|-
CASSPTGAGNTIYF
>TRBJ1-2|TRBV11-1|-|-
CASSLGPNGGYTF
>TRBJ2-1|TRBV19|-|-
CASSMGTSPLGFNEQFF
>TRBJ2-2|TRBV4-1|-|-
CASSQVVLVGTGELFF
>TRBJ1-3|TRBV2|-|-
CATQGRKGQPDF
>TRBJ1-2|TRBV15|-|-
CAASRDHQGSGYTF
>TRBJ2-7|TRBV5-8|-|-
CASNTMTAGSYEQYF
>TRBJ2-5|TRBV6-1|TRBD2|-
CASSEVAGGQETQYF
>TRBJ1-5|TRBV18|-|-
CASSPTYNQPQHF
>TRBJ1-3|TRBV5-6|TRBD1|-
CASSWETGLGNTIYF